This TCR beta chain was captured in a study of long-term antiretroviral therapy in people with HIV. Of note for this clone: Its antigen is not identified.

General study results and limits: HIV repertoires covered narrower CDR3 length ranges than controls did.

Researchers ran immunoSEQ v3.0 at survey level. Each sample had sequencing targeting about 35,000-50,000 T-cell genomes. Data came from immunoSEQ multiplex PCR; TCRdb stores just in-frame clones and leaves some out. The sample holds around 26,000 clones, around 80% seen once. The CDR3 runs 15 residues. In germline, CDR1 is SNHLY, CDR2 FYNNEI. The ends were cut back, 6 bases at V and 5 bases at J, with 19 bases in the middle. The origin of this receptor is a woman aged 40 to 49 with HIV. This chain joins TRBV2 and TRBJ1-1; the D gene is possibly TRBD1 (6 bases). The material was unsorted PBMCs, obtained 1.2 years after starting antiretroviral therapy. The CDR3 bases are TGTGCCAGCAGCGCAGACCGAAACACAGGGACTGAAGCTTTCTTT. Amino acids: CASSADRNTGTEAFF.